The 15 T cell receptor beta chains given below trace back to one sample, sequenced in a study of T cells after yellow fever vaccination. TCRdb analysed the 5' RACE reads with MiXCR anew, one entry per CDR3 protein. The sample includes some 220,000 distinct CDR3 sequences, approximately 3% of them seen just once. The sequences come from CD4+ T cells sorted from PBMCs, collected 10 days after the yellow fever booster vaccination. These receptors all stem from a man younger than 35 who received the YFV17D yellow fever vaccine.

This clonotype was seen repeatedly, ten times or more. This chain uses TRBV19 with TRBJ1-1; D might be TRBD1 (5 bases). Trimming left V 0 bases short and J 4 bases short, with 12 bases between. The CDR3 is 15 amino acids. Germline V gene lookup returns CDR1 LNHDA and CDR2 SQIVND (reference sequence). Here the CDR3 reads CASSIDSRGGTEAFF. CDR3 sequence (DNA): TGTGCCAGTAGTATAGATAGCCGGGGGGGCACTGAAGCTTTCTTT.

This clonotype was counted ten times or more. The chain is built from TRBV29-1 and TRBJ2-5; the D gene is possibly TRBD2 (5 bases). The CDR3 spans 14 residues. Trimming pared 6 bases from V and 1 base from J, leaving 15 bases between. The germline CDR1 and CDR2 sequences are SQVTM and ANQGSEA. The chain's CDR3 is CSVRRAQTQETQYF. CDR3 DNA sequence: TGCAGCGTGAGGCGGGCCCAGACCCAAGAGACCCAGTACTTC.

The table lists this clonotype with a few counts. The CDR3 reads CSVVVRGGHSYNEQFF. The CDR3 nucleotides read TGCAGTGTAGTAGTACGCGGGGGACACTCCTACAATGAGCAGTTCTTC. The V gene is TRBV20-1, the J gene TRBJ2-1; tentative D call: TRBD2 (7 bases). The CDR3 spans 16 residues. The V gene's germline CDR1 is DFQATT and CDR2 SNEGSKA (reference sequence). The V gene lost 7 bases and the J gene lost 0 bases, with 19 bases spanning the gap.

This clonotype was found a few times. The CDR3 loop is CASSFSLEETQYF. In DNA form, the CDR3 reads TGTGCCAGCAGTTTTAGTCTCGAAGAGACCCAGTACTTC. The chain is built from TRBV12-3 or TRBV12-4 and TRBJ2-5, with no clear D. Trimming left V 3 bases short and J 3 bases short, with 8 bases between. The CDR3 runs to 13 residues.

This clonotype was observed a handful of times. In DNA, the CDR3 is TGCGCCAGCAGCACACAGGGTCAGATGGATAATTCACCCCTCCACTTT. It translates to CASSTQGQMDNSPLHF. The gene calls are TRBV5-1 and TRBJ1-6, with a weak D call TRBD1 (6 bases). Germline loops: CDR1 SGHRS, CDR2 YFSETQ. Trimming removed 4 bases at V and 5 bases at J, with 16 bases between. CDR3 length equals 16 residues.

At least ten counts were recorded for this clonotype. The V and J genes are TRBV5-1 and TRBJ1-1; possibly TRBD1 for D (5 bases). The CDR3 length is 12 residues. Between the trimmed V and J ends, which lost 0 bases and 8 bases, there was a span of 8 bases. CDR1 and CDR2 (germline): SGHRS, YFSETQ. The CDR3 protein is CASSLVQGEAFF. The CDR3, as DNA: TGCGCCAGCAGCTTGGTCCAGGGCGAAGCTTTCTTT.

This clonotype has only a few counts. The gene calls are TRBV6-5 and TRBJ1-3; D gene unclear. The CDR3 contains 16 residues. Germline-derived CDR1 and CDR2 are MNHEY and SVGAGI. The V and J ends lost 0 bases and 0 bases respectively, with 9 bases between them. Here the CDR3 DNA reads TGTGCCAGCAGTTACTCAAGGGTATTCTCTGGAAACACCATATATTTT. Amino acid sequence: CASSYSRVFSGNTIYF.

This clonotype came up many times. The V call is TRBV21-1, the J call TRBJ1-1; the listed D gene, TRBD1, was not tested against the DNA. TRBV21-1 corresponds to a pseudogene. The CDR3 contains 16 residues. CDR3 DNA: TGTGCCAGCAGCAAAATCCCTGCCGGGTCCCACACTGAAGCTTTCTTT. Encoded protein: CASSKIPAGSHTEAFF.

This clonotype was seen a handful of times. The chain couples TRBV27 to TRBJ1-6; 7 bases are a match to TRBD1. Germline trimming cut 5 bases from V and 13 bases from J; bases unmatched to any gene: 11. This CDR3 spans 14 amino acids. Germline CDR1 is MNHEY and CDR2 is SMNVEV (reference sequence). This CDR3 is CASSLGQSRGPLHF. The DNA of the CDR3 is TGTGCCAGCAGTCTGGGACAGTCCAGGGGTCCCCTCCACTTT.

This clonotype was recorded many times. The chain employs TRBV7-3 and TRBJ1-1; no clear D. This CDR3 has 13 amino acids. The germline V gene has CDR1 SGHTA and CDR2 FQGTGA. V was trimmed by 2 bases and J by 4 bases, leaving 8 bases between them. The CDR3 loop is CASSLGAGTEAFF. CDR3 coding DNA: TGTGCCAGCAGCTTAGGAGCGGGCACTGAAGCTTTCTTT.

The chain employs TRBV28 and TRBJ2-1, with D maybe TRBD1 (6 bases). The germline V and J ends were trimmed by 2 bases and 3 bases, with 8 bases remaining between them. Germline CDR1 MDHEN, CDR2 SYDVKM. The CDR3 runs to 14 residues. CDR3 DNA sequence: TGTGCCAGCAGTTTAACAGGGCACTACAATGAGCAGTTCTTC. Its protein product is CASSLTGHYNEQFF.

Many counts were recorded for this clonotype. The chain is built from TRBV9 and TRBJ2-3; tentative D call: TRBD2 (5 bases). Trimming cost V 3 bases and J 5 bases, with 10 bases left between them. The germline gives CDR1 SGDLS, CDR2 YYNGEE. This CDR3 is built from 13 residues. The CDR3 DNA follows: TGTGCCAGCAGCGCCGGGGTCGGAGATACGCAGTATTTT. It is translated as CASSAGVGDTQYF.

This clonotype has a count of ten or more. Relative to the germline gene, one junction end is altered; a read error may explain this. CDR3 sequence (DNA): TGCAGTGCTATGAAGGTAGGGCGGACTGGAGCTTTCTTT. Amino acid sequence: CSAMKVGRTGAFF. J is TRBJ1-1 and V is TRBV20-1; no definite D call. Germline CDR1 DFQATT, CDR2 SNEGSKA (reference sequence). The CDR3 sequence is 13 residues long.

At least ten counts were recorded for this clonotype. This chain links TRBV7-6 with TRBJ1-2; the D is unclear. CDR3 length: 15 amino acids. CDR1 SGHVS and CDR2 FNYEAQ come from the germline V gene. V gave up 4 bases and J gave up 0 bases, with 12 bases separating them. The CDR3 protein is CASSYLDFPNYGYTF. For the CDR3, the DNA is TGTGCCAGCAGCTACCTGGACTTCCCTAACTATGGCTACACCTTC.

The rearrangement joins TRBV7-3 to TRBJ2-1; weak D call: TRBD2 (5 bases). Germline CDR1 reads SGHTA; CDR2 reads FQGTGA. This CDR3 region has 14 residues. Deletions cut 5 bases from V and 5 bases from J, with 13 bases between. In DNA, the CDR3 is TGTGCCAGCAGCCCATTAGCGTACCACAATGAGCAGTTCTTC. Its protein is CASSPLAYHNEQFF.